The entry below describes one T cell receptor (beta chain). The antigen is not known. The data stem from a study of graft-versus-host responses after intestinal transplantation. Study-wide background: Multivisceral, liver-intestinal, or isolated intestinal grafts went to recipients. Every recipient underwent anti-thymocyte globulin induction, then tacrolimus and steroids for roughly 3 years.

Whole-study findings and limits: GvH clones occurred in recipient marrow; some first appeared in ileum or blood. Allograft graft-versus-host to host-versus-graft clonal ratios ran high in patients with graft-donor T cell macrochimerism.

Assay used: immunoSEQ multiplex PCR; TCRdb lists only in-frame clones, some missing. The data contain approximately 89,000 clones, approximately 90% of them singletons. Here the sequenced sample was PBMCs, taken about 450 days after intestinal transplant. The receptor was isolated from a human patient who received an intestinal transplant, so some T cells may come from the graft donor.

CDR3 in DNA: TGTGCCAGCAGCTCATACACAGGGGTAGAGTACACTGAAGCTTTCTTT. This encodes CASSSYTGVEYTEAFF. The genes are TRBV7-9 and TRBJ1-1, with 7 bases that match TRBD1. CDR1 and CDR2 from the germline V gene are SEHNR and FQNEAQ (reference sequence). The V gene end was trimmed by 4 bases and the J gene end by 3 bases; junction bases not matched to a gene: 11. The CDR3 extends over 16 amino acids.